The 26 T cell receptor beta chains given below trace back to one sample, sequenced in a study of blood T cell repertoires in COVID-19. Sequenced by immunoSEQ multiplex PCR; TCRdb stores in-frame clones only, minus some. The sample contains approximately 130,000 clones, roughly four fifths of which appear only once. Specimen: peripheral blood. The origin of the receptors is a human donor in a cohort sampled during active COVID-19.

Concerning this clone: This specimen includes other DNA sequences encoding the same CDR3. The chain is built from TRBV5-1 and TRBJ2-1; D possibly corresponds to TRBD1 (7 bases). V lost 0 bases and J lost 8, with 12 bases in between. CDR3 length equals 14 residues. Germline V lookup: CDR1 SGHRS, CDR2 YFSETQ. CDR3 residues: CASSLGQGGYEQFF. In DNA, the CDR3 is TGCGCCAGCAGCTTGGGACAGGGAGGATATGAGCAGTTCTTC.

This clone was counted between two and nine times. The chain is built from TRBV15 and TRBJ2-7; 9 bases align to TRBD1. V dropped 3 bases and J dropped 6; count of bases not matched to a gene: 9. CDR3 length: 15 amino acids. In germline, CDR1 is LNHNV, CDR2 YYDKDF (reference sequence). The CDR3 reads CATSSFPGQGPEQYF. In DNA form, the CDR3 reads TGTGCCACCAGCAGTTTTCCGGGACAGGGACCCGAGCAGTACTTC.

The chain uses TRBV3-1 (or the pseudogene TRBV3-2) and TRBJ1-3; 7 bases align to TRBD1. Germline assignment: CDR1 LGHDT and CDR2 YNNKEL (reference sequence). The CDR3 consists of 16 residues. V lost 1 base and J lost 3; bases outside the gene matches: 6. The CDR3 reads CASSQVQGILGNTIYF. CDR3 DNA: TGTGCCAGCAGCCAAGTACAGGGGATTCTTGGAAACACCATATATTTT.

The CDR3 reads CASSSGTGAFFNYGYTF. CDR3 nucleotides: TGTGCCAGCAGCTCCGGGACAGGGGCCTTTTTTAACTATGGCTACACCTTC. This rearrangement joins TRBV7-9 to TRBJ1-2; 10 nucleotides match TRBD1. Unmatched junction bases numbered 9, after V lost 4 bases and J lost 1 base. Germline V gene data show CDR1 as SEHNR and CDR2 as FQNEAQ (reference sequence). The CDR3 has 17 amino acids.

Worth noting for this clone: One junction end disagrees with the germline gene, perhaps due to a read error. Within the sample, other DNA sequences also encode this same CDR3. This chain links TRBV2 with TRBJ1-6; D gene unclear. Germline lookup yields CDR1 SNHLY and CDR2 FYNNEI. This CDR3 has 15 amino acids. CDR3 region: CASKHPVSDSSPLHF. The CDR3 DNA sequence: TGTGCCAGCAAACACCCAGTATCGGACTCCTCACCCCTTCACTTT.

This clone was recorded only once. This chain connects TRBV6-1 to TRBJ1-1; D gene uncertain. V shed 3 bases and J shed 10 bases, with 15 bases lying between them. Germline CDR1 and CDR2: MNHNS and SASEGT. CDR3 length: 13 amino acids. CDR3 in amino acids: CASSERENGVAFF. DNA for the CDR3: TGTGCCAGCAGTGAGCGGGAAAACGGCGTAGCTTTCTTT.

This clone was seen a handful of times. This sequence joins TRBV9 and TRBJ2-7; 11 nucleotides agree with TRBD1. The CDR3 length is 14 residues. The ends lost 4 bases at V and 3 bases at J; junction bases unmatched: 3. The germline gives CDR1 SGDLS, CDR2 YYNGEE. CDR3 sequence reads: CASSYGTGGYEQYF. The CDR3 DNA is TGTGCCAGCAGCTATGGGACAGGGGGCTACGAGCAGTACTTC.

The sample holds a few counts of this clone. The rearrangement links TRBV7-9 to TRBJ1-1; a possible D gene is TRBD1 (5 bases). Per the germline V gene, CDR1 is SEHNR and CDR2 is FQNEAQ (reference sequence). V was pared by 10 bases and J by 6 bases, with 12 bases between. CDR3 length: 11 residues. The CDR3 loop is CATAGGAEAFF. The DNA of the CDR3 is TGTGCCACCGCCGGGGGGGCTGAAGCTTTCTTT.

This clone was found once. The chain recombines TRBV10-1 with TRBJ2-1, with a weak D call TRBD2 (7 bases). Germline CDR1 reads WNHNN; CDR2 reads SYGVQD (reference sequence). The CDR3 is made up of 15 amino acids. With 3 bases removed from V and 5 bases from J, the gap between germline ends came to 14 bases. CDR3 nucleotide sequence: TGCGCCAGCAGTGACCGGCGGGGGCCGAACAATGAGCAGTTCTTC. The encoded protein is CASSDRRGPNNEQFF.

The V call is TRBV28, the J call TRBJ1-4; D remains unclear. Per the germline V gene, CDR1 is MDHEN and CDR2 is SYDVKM. The V end was cut by 1 base, the J end by 8 bases, with 14 bases between. CDR3 length: 15 residues. CDR3 amino acids: CASSLFFSGLEKLFF. As DNA, the CDR3 is TGTGCCAGCAGTTTATTCTTTTCGGGGTTGGAAAAACTGTTTTTT. The whole variable domain, remainder taken from reference TRBV28 and TRBJ1-4, is DVKVTQSSRYLVKRTGEKVFLECVQDMDHENMFWYRQDPGLGLRLIYFSYDVKMKEKGDIPEGYSVSREKKERFSLILESASTNQTSMYLCASSLFFSGLEKLFFGSGTQLSVL.

The chain links TRBV10-3 to TRBJ1-5, with D possibly TRBD1 on 5 matching bases. The germline CDR1 and CDR2 sequences are ENHRY and SYGVKD. V gave up 0 bases and J gave up 4 bases, with 7 bases separating them. The CDR3 loop spans 14 amino acids. CDR3 DNA sequence: TGTGCCATCAGTGAGTCGTCAGGGAATCAGCCCCAGCATTTT. It codes for CAISESSGNQPQHF.

This clone was counted between two and nine times. This chain uses TRBV7-9 with TRBJ2-7; 8 bases line up with TRBD1. There are 15 residues in the CDR3. Per the germline V gene, CDR1 is SEHNR and CDR2 is FQNEAQ (reference sequence). The trim removed 3 bases at V and 6 bases at J, leaving 10 bases unmatched. The CDR3 protein is CASSFRGQGHGEQYF. DNA of the CDR3: TGTGCCAGCAGCTTCCGAGGACAGGGCCACGGCGAGCAGTACTTC.

The V call is TRBV5-1, the J call TRBJ2-7; TRBD1 matches at 10 bases. Germline loops: CDR1 SGHRS, CDR2 YFSETQ. The ends lost 4 bases at V and 2 bases at J; junction bases unmatched: 9. The CDR3 sequence is 16 residues long. This CDR3 reads CASSPTEGQGTYEQYF. The CDR3 DNA is TGCGCCAGCAGCCCAACCGAGGGACAGGGGACCTACGAGCAGTACTTC.

This chain links TRBV27 with TRBJ2-3, with D maybe TRBD2 (7 bases). Trimming removed 7 bases from V and 5 bases from J, with 22 bases in between. CDR1 is MNHEY and CDR2 is SMNVEV in the germline V gene (reference sequence). This CDR3 is 16 amino acids long. The CDR3 DNA sequence: TGTGCCAGCAATGGATGGGGAGGGGGGGCAGGAGATACGCAGTATTTT. It specifies CASNGWGGGAGDTQYF.

There are a few counts of this clone. The rearrangement links TRBV3-1 (or the pseudogene TRBV3-2) to TRBJ2-7; the match to TRBD1 covers 9 bases. Germline V lookup: CDR1 LGHDT, CDR2 YNNKEL (reference sequence). This CDR3 spans 15 amino acids. The ends lost 0 bases at V and 6 bases at J; junction bases unmatched: 6. The CDR3 coding sequence is TGTGCCAGCAGCCAAGATGGGACAGGGAGTCGCGAGCAGTACTTC. Protein product: CASSQDGTGSREQYF.

This clone was counted many times. V gene TRBV7-9 combines with J gene TRBJ1-4; no reliable D call. Trimming shortened V by 2 bases and J by 7 bases, and 14 bases separated the two germline ends. The length of the CDR3 is 15 residues. Germline assignment: CDR1 SEHNR and CDR2 FQNEAQ (reference sequence). The CDR3 nucleotides read TGTGCCAGCAGCTTAAGGAGGGCGGTAAGTGAAAAACTGTTTTTT. The encoded protein is CASSLRRAVSEKLFF.

In regard to this clone: This same CDR3 is encoded by further DNA sequences in the sample. The chain combines TRBV6-6 with TRBJ1-1; 7 bases are shared with TRBD1. V shed 6 bases and J 6 bases; nucleotides not matched to a gene: 10. In germline, CDR1 is MNHNY, CDR2 SVGAGI (reference sequence). This CDR3 has 14 residues. The CDR3 sequence is CASRGKTGAPEAFF. The CDR3 DNA reads as TGTGCCAGCAGGGGGAAAACAGGGGCCCCTGAAGCTTTCTTT.

V is TRBV28 and J is TRBJ1-2; 8 positions match TRBD1. CDR1 and CDR2 (germline): MDHEN, SYDVKM. Losses at the gene ends were 5 bases for V and 2 bases for J; bases not matched to a gene: 7. The CDR3 is 15 amino acids. The CDR3 spells CASSGPTGANYGYTF. CDR3 DNA sequence: TGTGCCAGCAGTGGCCCGACAGGGGCAAACTATGGCTACACCTTC.

The chain links TRBV5-6 to TRBJ2-1, with D tentatively TRBD2 (6 bases). Germline assignment: CDR1 SGHDT and CDR2 YYEEEE. Trimming left V 4 bases short and J 7 bases short, with 12 bases between. The CDR3 sequence is 13 residues long. Written as DNA, the CDR3 is TGTGCCAGCAGCCTCCCCGGAGGGAATGAGCAGTTCTTC. Translated: CASSLPGGNEQFF.

This chain links TRBV24-1 with TRBJ2-3, with a tentative D call TRBD1 (6 bases). V dropped 0 bases and J dropped 1 base, with 16 bases sitting between them. From germline, CDR1 is KGHDR and CDR2 SFDVKD. This CDR3 has 18 amino acids. CDR3 bases: TGTGCCACCAGTGATTTGCAAAATACAGGGAGTGGCACAGATACGCAGTATTTT. Protein: CATSDLQNTGSGTDTQYF.

The chain combines TRBV15 with TRBJ2-7, with D possibly being TRBD2 (5 bases). Germline V lookup: CDR1 LNHNV, CDR2 YYDKDF (reference sequence). This CDR3 comprises 15 residues. V was cut by 3 bases and J by 8 bases, with 20 bases left in between. CDR3 in DNA: TGTGCCACCAGCAGTGATGTGGGCCTCGGAGGAAAGCAGTACTTC. Translated: CATSSDVGLGGKQYF.

The CDR3 loop reads CASRVTGFDSPLHF. The CDR3 DNA reads TGTGCCAGCAGGGTGACAGGATTCGATTCACCCCTCCACTTT. This chain links TRBV7-2 with TRBJ1-6; D possibly corresponds to TRBD1 (6 bases). CDR1 and CDR2 from the germline V gene are SGHTA and FQGNSA. The V and J ends lost 6 bases and 8 bases respectively, with 14 bases between them. The CDR3 runs 14 residues. Full variable domain (rest looked up from reference TRBV7-2 and TRBJ1-6): GAGVSQSPSNKVTEKGKDVELRCDPISGHTALYWYRQSLGQGLEFLIYFQGNSAPDKSGLPSDRFSAERTGGSVSTLTIQRTQQEDSAVYLCASRVTGFDSPLHFGNGTRLTVT.

The chain is built from TRBV10-3 and TRBJ1-6, with D tentatively TRBD1 (6 bases). The CDR3 spans 15 residues. The germline V gene has CDR1 ENHRY and CDR2 SYGVKD. The ends were cut back, 4 bases at V and 5 bases at J, with 12 bases in the middle. The CDR3 reads CAISGAGADNSPLHF. The CDR3, as DNA: TGTGCCATCAGTGGTGCAGGGGCAGATAATTCACCCCTCCACTTT.

This clone was recorded once. The chain employs TRBV5-6 and TRBJ2-7, with a possible D match to TRBD2 (7 bases). Trimming took 3 bases from V and 2 from J, leaving 21 bases between them. The germline CDR1 and CDR2 sequences are SGHDT and YYEEEE. This CDR3 has 17 residues. For the CDR3, the DNA is TGTGCCAGCAGCTCGGGGGCCCTGGGGGGGAGGACCTACGAGCAGTACTTC. Translating it yields CASSSGALGGRTYEQYF.

This clone was detected once. V gene TRBV18 combines with J gene TRBJ1-4, with 10 bases aligning to TRBD1. Germline CDR1 is KGHSH and CDR2 is LQKENI. The CDR3 consists of 18 residues. With 1 base clipped from V and 4 bases from J, the junction kept 9 bases outside the gene matches. This CDR3 is CASSPLSGTGALNEKLFF. The CDR3 DNA reads TGTGCCAGCTCACCACTTTCCGGGACAGGGGCCCTTAATGAAAAACTGTTTTTT.

The gene calls are TRBV6-1 and TRBJ1-5; perhaps TRBD1 as D (6 bases). The CDR3 runs to 17 residues. V gave up 0 bases and J gave up 5 bases, with 17 bases separating them. Germline CDR1 is MNHNS and CDR2 is SASEGT. DNA of the CDR3: TGTGCCAGCAGTGAAGCCCCGACAGGAGGGAGGGATCAGCCCCAGCATTTT. This gives the protein CASSEAPTGGRDQPQHF.